A selection of T cell receptor beta chains follows, all from one sample in a study of cytomegalovirus exposure and HLA in healthy donors. The repertoire was sequenced with immunoSEQ multiplex PCR; TCRdb's copy has only in-frame clones and lacks some. The sample carries over 200,000 clones, more than 60% recorded once. Sequencing was performed on PBMCs. Receptor source: a woman aged 25 to 39 in good health and CMV-seronegative. Both conserved end residues are part of each CDR3. D genes are given only for firm matches. Only part of the rows carry a size: once, few, many, or a class if the clone is expanded.

size: NA; D: NA; J: TRBJ2-7; V: TRBV25-1; CDR3: CASSGLGQFSYEQYF; DNA: TGTGCCAGCAGTGGCCTGGGGCAGTTTTCCTACGAGCAGTACTTC
size: NA; D: NA; J: TRBJ1-1; V: TRBV2; CDR3: CASSRQSNTEAFF; DNA: TGTGCCAGCAGTAGACAAAGCAACACTGAAGCTTTCTTT
size: NA; D: TRBD1; J: TRBJ1-2; V: TRBV9; CDR3: CASSVFTGGNYGYTF; DNA: TGTGCCAGCAGCGTATTTACAGGGGGGAACTATGGCTACACCTTC
size: NA; D: TRBD2; J: TRBJ2-1; V: TRBV7-3; CDR3: CASSLGGLAGNEQFF; DNA: TGTGCCAGCAGCTTGGGGGGACTAGCGGGCAATGAGCAGTTCTTC
size: NA; D: TRBD1; J: TRBJ1-2; V: TRBV5-1; CDR3: CASSSTGGGEGYGYTF; DNA: TGCGCCAGCAGCTCCACAGGGGGCGGCGAAGGCTATGGCTACACCTTC
size: NA; D: TRBD2; J: TRBJ2-1; V: TRBV2; CDR3: CASSPTGRGAYNEQFF; DNA: TGTGCCAGCAGTCCCACAGGGCGGGGGGCCTACAATGAGCAGTTCTTC
size: NA; D: NA; J: TRBJ1-5; V: TRBV7-2; CDR3: CASATTSDQPQHF; DNA: TGTGCCAGCGCGACTACCTCGGATCAGCCCCAGCATTTT
size: few; D: NA; J: TRBJ2-7; V: TRBV7-9; CDR3: CASSSLGSSYEQYF; DNA: TGTGCCAGCAGCTCTCTAGGGAGCTCCTACGAGCAGTACTTC
size: few; D: NA; J: TRBJ2-4; V: TRBV6-1; CDR3: CASRDGQLAKNIQYF; DNA: TGTGCCAGCAGAGACGGACAACTAGCCAAAAACATTCAGTACTTC
size: NA; D: TRBD1; J: TRBJ1-2; V: TRBV10-3; CDR3: CAISEGQASNYGYTF; DNA: TGTGCCATCAGTGAGGGACAGGCTTCTAACTATGGCTACACCTTC
size: NA; D: NA; J: TRBJ1-2; V: TRBV7-3; CDR3: CASSLNRESGYTF; DNA: TGTGCCAGCAGCTTAAACAGGGAGTCTGGCTACACCTTC
size: NA; D: TRBD2; J: TRBJ2-3; V: TRBV2; CDR3: CASSDSIAGVVDTQYF; DNA: TGTGCCAGCAGTGACTCAATAGCGGGAGTTGTAGATACGCAGTATTTT
size: NA; D: NA; J: TRBJ2-6; V: TRBV5-1; CDR3: CAISLEAVGGAGANVLTF; DNA: TGCGCCATCAGCTTGGAAGCGGTAGGGGGTGCTGGGGCCAACGTCCTGACTTTC
size: NA; D: NA; J: TRBJ1-1; V: TRBV29-1; CDR3: CSGTRTVEAFF; DNA: TGCAGCGGAACAAGGACAGTTGAAGCTTTCTTT
size: NA; D: TRBD2; J: TRBJ2-3; V: TRBV6-6; CDR3: CASSSPSGITDTQYF; DNA: TGTGCCAGCAGTTCCCCTAGCGGGATCACAGATACGCAGTATTTT
size: few; D: NA; J: TRBJ2-5; V: TRBV14; CDR3: CASSQGQQETQYF; DNA: TGTGCCAGCAGCCAAGGACAGCAAGAGACCCAGTACTTC
size: NA; D: TRBD2; J: TRBJ2-3; V: TRBV30; CDR3: CAWSVRRTSGTGDTQYF; DNA: TGTGCCTGGAGTGTACGGCGGACTAGCGGGACTGGTGATACGCAGTATTTT
size: NA; D: NA; J: TRBJ2-2; V: TRBV6-5; CDR3: CASRPGRLNTGELFF; DNA: TGTGCCAGCAGACCGGGGAGATTGAACACCGGGGAGCTGTTTTTT
size: NA; D: NA; J: TRBJ2-7; V: TRBV5-4; CDR3: CASSLDRSGSYEQYF; DNA: TGTGCCAGCAGCTTGGACAGGTCGGGCTCCTACGAGCAGTACTTC
size: NA; D: NA; J: TRBJ1-6; V: TRBV19; CDR3: CASPEIKSYNSPLHF; DNA: TGTGCCAGCCCGGAGATAAAGTCCTATAATTCACCCCTCCACTTT
size: NA; D: NA; J: TRBJ2-7; V: TRBV14; CDR3: CASSQRNRPGYEQYF; DNA: TGTGCCAGCAGCCAACGCAATAGACCGGGGTACGAGCAGTACTTC
size: NA; D: NA; J: TRBJ1-1; V: TRBV4-1; CDR3: CASSQRQGSTEAFF; DNA: TGCGCCAGCAGCCAACGCCAGGGGAGCACTGAAGCTTTCTTT
size: NA; D: NA; J: TRBJ1-6; V: TRBV6-6; CDR3: CASSYSGGSYNSPLHF; DNA: TGTGCCAGCAGTTACTCAGGGGGCTCCTATAATTCACCCCTCCACTTT
size: NA; D: NA; J: TRBJ1-3; V: TRBV6-5; CDR3: CASSYPGSSGNTIYF; DNA: TGTGCCAGCAGTTACCCGGGAAGCTCTGGAAACACCATATATTTT
size: NA; D: TRBD2; J: TRBJ2-7; V: TRBV30; CDR3: CAWSPRGGSYEQYF; DNA: TGTGCCTGGAGTCCACGGGGGGGGTCCTACGAGCAGTACTTC
size: NA; D: TRBD1; J: TRBJ1-2; V: TRBV6-1; CDR3: CAARPGQGHNYGYTF; DNA: TGTGCCGCACGACCAGGACAGGGCCATAACTATGGCTACACCTTC
size: few; D: TRBD1; J: TRBJ1-1; V: TRBV6-1; CDR3: CASRRTGGEAFF; DNA: TGTGCCAGCAGGAGGACAGGGGGAGAAGCTTTCTTT
size: NA; D: TRBD1; J: TRBJ2-1; V: TRBV5-4; CDR3: CASSLGQSSYNEQFF; DNA: TGTGCCAGCAGTCTGGGACAGAGCTCCTACAATGAGCAGTTCTTC
size: few; D: NA; J: TRBJ2-2; V: TRBV5-4; CDR3: CASSPGRGINTGELFF; DNA: TGTGCCAGCAGCCCCGGACGGGGGATCAACACCGGGGAGCTGTTTTTT
size: NA; D: NA; J: TRBJ1-1; V: TRBV2; CDR3: CASSEPGQMNTEAFF; DNA: TGTGCCAGCAGTGAACCAGGGCAGATGAACACTGAAGCTTTCTTT
size: NA; D: TRBD1; J: TRBJ1-1; V: TRBV5-5; CDR3: CASRRGTGGTRGTEAFF; DNA: TGTGCCAGCAGACGAGGGACAGGGGGGACCCGGGGGACTGAAGCTTTCTTT